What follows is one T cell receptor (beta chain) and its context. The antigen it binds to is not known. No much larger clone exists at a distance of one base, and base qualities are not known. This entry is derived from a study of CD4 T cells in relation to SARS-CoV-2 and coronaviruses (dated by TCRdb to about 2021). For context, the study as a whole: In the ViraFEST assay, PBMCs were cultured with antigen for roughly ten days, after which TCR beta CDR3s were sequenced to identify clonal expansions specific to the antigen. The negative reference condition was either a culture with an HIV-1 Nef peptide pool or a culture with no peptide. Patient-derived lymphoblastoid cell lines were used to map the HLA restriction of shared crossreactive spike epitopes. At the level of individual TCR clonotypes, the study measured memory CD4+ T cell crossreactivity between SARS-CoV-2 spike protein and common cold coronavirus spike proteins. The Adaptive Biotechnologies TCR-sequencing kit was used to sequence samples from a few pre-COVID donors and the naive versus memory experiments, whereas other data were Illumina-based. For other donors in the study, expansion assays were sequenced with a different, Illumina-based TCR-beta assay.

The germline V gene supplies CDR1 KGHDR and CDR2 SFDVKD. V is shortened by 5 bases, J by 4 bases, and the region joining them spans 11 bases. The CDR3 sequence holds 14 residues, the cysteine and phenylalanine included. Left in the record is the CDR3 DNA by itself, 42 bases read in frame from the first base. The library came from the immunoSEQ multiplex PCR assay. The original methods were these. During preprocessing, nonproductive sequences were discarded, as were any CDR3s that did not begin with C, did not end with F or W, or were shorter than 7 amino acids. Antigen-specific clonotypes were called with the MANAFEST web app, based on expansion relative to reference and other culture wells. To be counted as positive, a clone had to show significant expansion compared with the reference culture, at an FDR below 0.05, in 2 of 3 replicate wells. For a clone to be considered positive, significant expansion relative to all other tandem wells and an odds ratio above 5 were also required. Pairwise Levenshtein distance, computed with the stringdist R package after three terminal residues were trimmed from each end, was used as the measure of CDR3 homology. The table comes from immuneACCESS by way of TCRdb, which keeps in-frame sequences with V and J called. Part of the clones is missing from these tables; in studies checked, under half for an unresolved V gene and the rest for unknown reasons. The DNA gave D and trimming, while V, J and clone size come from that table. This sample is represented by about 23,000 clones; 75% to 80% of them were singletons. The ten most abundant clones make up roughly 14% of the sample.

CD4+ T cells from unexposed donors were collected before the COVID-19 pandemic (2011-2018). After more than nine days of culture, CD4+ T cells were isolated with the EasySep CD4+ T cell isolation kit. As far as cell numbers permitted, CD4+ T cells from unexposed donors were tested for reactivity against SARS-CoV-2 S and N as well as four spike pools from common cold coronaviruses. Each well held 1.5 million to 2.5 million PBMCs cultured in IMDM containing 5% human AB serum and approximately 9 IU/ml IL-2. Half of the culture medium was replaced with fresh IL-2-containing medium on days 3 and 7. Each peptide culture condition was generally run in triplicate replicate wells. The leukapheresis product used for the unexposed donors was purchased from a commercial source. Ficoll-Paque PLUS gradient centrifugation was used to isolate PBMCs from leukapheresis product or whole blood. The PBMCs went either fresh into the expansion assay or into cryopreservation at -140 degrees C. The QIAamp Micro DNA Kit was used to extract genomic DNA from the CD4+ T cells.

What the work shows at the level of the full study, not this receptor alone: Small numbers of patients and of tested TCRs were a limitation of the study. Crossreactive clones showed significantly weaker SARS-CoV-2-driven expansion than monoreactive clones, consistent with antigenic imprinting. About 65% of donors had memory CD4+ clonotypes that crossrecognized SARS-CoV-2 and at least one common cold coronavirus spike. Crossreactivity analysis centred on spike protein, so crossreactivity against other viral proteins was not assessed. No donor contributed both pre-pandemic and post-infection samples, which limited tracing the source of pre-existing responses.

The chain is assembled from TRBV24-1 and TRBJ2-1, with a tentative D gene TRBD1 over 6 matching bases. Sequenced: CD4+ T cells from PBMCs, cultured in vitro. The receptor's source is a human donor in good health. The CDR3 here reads CATSGATGYNEQFF. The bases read TGTGCCACCAGTGGTGCTACAGGGTACAATGAGCAGTTCTTC.